These T cell receptor beta chains were read from a single sample in a study of T-cell reconstitution after alpha-beta-depleted transplantation in children. From the PCR reads, TCRdb called clonotypes with MiXCR, one entry per CDR3 protein. Found here are 350,000 to 400,000 distinct CDR3 sequences, about an eighth of them singletons; the top ten hold around 4%. The sample in question was PBMCs, obtained from the stem cell graft. These receptors were taken from a human donor who donated a stem cell graft to a child with Fanconi anemia. CDR3s include the opening cysteine and the closing phenylalanine or tryptophan. A D gene is named only where the DNA matches it firmly. Expanded clones are given a class, and other clones once, few, many or no size at all.

DNA: TGTGCCAGCAGTTTTTTGCGGGGGGGAAATGAGCAGTTCTTC; CDR3: CASSFLRGGNEQFF; size: many; D: TRBD2; J: TRBJ2-1; V: TRBV12-3/TRBV12-4
DNA: TGCAGCGCTCGGAGGTTGGCGGGGGCCCTCTCCTACAATGAGCAGTTCTTC; CDR3: CSARRLAGALSYNEQFF; size: -; D: -; J: TRBJ2-1; V: TRBV29-1
DNA: TGCAGCGCGGACAGGAGAGTCCCAACAGATACGCAGTATTTT; CDR3: CSADRRVPTDTQYF; size: few; D: TRBD1; J: TRBJ2-3; V: TRBV29-1
DNA: TGTGCCAGCAGCTTAAATAATAAGGGGATGGTCTTC; CDR3: CASSLNNKGMVF; size: many; D: -; J: TRBJ2-1; V: TRBV7-3
DNA: TGTGCCAGCAGCCTCGCAGGGAATAGCATTCAGTACTTC; CDR3: CASSLAGNSIQYF; size: few; D: -; J: TRBJ2-4; V: TRBV14
DNA: TGTGCCAGCAGTGAAGGGACTAGCGTCTACAATGAGCAGTTCTTC; CDR3: CASSEGTSVYNEQFF; size: -; D: TRBD2; J: TRBJ2-1; V: TRBV2
DNA: TGTGCCATCAGTGAGTCGGGGACAGATGGTGAAAAACTGTTTTTT; CDR3: CAISESGTDGEKLFF; size: many; D: TRBD1; J: TRBJ1-4; V: TRBV10-3
DNA: TGTGCCAGCAGCCCCGGACCCGGCAACTCCATATATTTT; CDR3: CASSPGPGNSIYF; size: -; D: -; J: TRBJ1-3; V: TRBV4-2
DNA: TGTGCCAGCAACCACGGGTCCTATGGCTACACCTTC; CDR3: CASNHGSYGYTF; size: few; D: -; J: TRBJ1-2; V: TRBV6-2/TRBV6-3
DNA: TGCAGCATGGGACAGTTACAAGAGACCCAGTACTTC; CDR3: CSMGQLQETQYF; size: few; D: TRBD1; J: TRBJ2-5; V: TRBV29-1
DNA: TGCGCCAGCAGCTTCAGGGGCAAGAATGAGCAGTTCTTC; CDR3: CASSFRGKNEQFF; size: many; D: -; J: TRBJ2-1; V: TRBV5-1
DNA: TGTGCCAGCAGCCAAGATTCGGGATTTTCGGGAGGCTACACCTTC; CDR3: CASSQDSGFSGGYTF; size: few; D: -; J: TRBJ1-2; V: TRBV3-1
DNA: TGTGCCAGCAGTGAGCAACTAGCTGTCCCAGCCCAGTTCTTC; CDR3: CASSEQLAVPAQFF; size: -; D: -; J: TRBJ2-1; V: TRBV2
DNA: TGTGCCAGCAGTCTCGACACGGGCACTGAAGCTTTCTTT; CDR3: CASSLDTGTEAFF; size: few; D: -; J: TRBJ1-1; V: TRBV2
DNA: TGTGCCACCAGTGCGGGTGGGTGCACAGATACGCAGTATTTT; CDR3: CATSAGGCTDTQYF; size: -; D: -; J: TRBJ2-3; V: TRBV24-1
DNA: TGTGCCAGCAGCTTTACTAGCGCGCGCACAGATACGCAGTATTTT; CDR3: CASSFTSARTDTQYF; size: -; D: TRBD2; J: TRBJ2-3; V: TRBV11-2
DNA: TGCAGGGCGAGGAGGGGGACCACTGAAGCTTTCTTT; CDR3: CRARRGTTEAFF; size: -; D: -; J: TRBJ1-1; V: TRBV20-1
DNA: TGCGCCAGCACCACTAGCGGGGGGCAGACAGATACGCAGTATTTT; CDR3: CASTTSGGQTDTQYF; size: many; D: TRBD2; J: TRBJ2-3; V: TRBV5-1
DNA: TGTGCCAGCAGTTTTTGGGGACAGGAAGCTTTCTTT; CDR3: CASSFWGQEAFF; size: many; D: TRBD1; J: TRBJ1-1; V: TRBV28
DNA: TGTGCCAGCAGTTCCTACAGGGGGCAAAGCAATCAGCCCCAGCATTTT; CDR3: CASSSYRGQSNQPQHF; size: few; D: TRBD1; J: TRBJ1-5; V: TRBV12-3/TRBV12-4
DNA: TGTGCCAGCAGTTTTTTCCAGCGGGCTAACTATGGCTACACCTTC; CDR3: CASSFFQRANYGYTF; size: -; D: -; J: TRBJ1-2; V: TRBV12-3/TRBV12-4
DNA: TGTGCCAGCAGCTTATACCAGGGGGGCGTTCTCTCTGGGGCCAACGTCCTGACTTTC; CDR3: CASSLYQGGVLSGANVLTF; size: few; D: -; J: TRBJ2-6; V: TRBV11-1
DNA: TGTGCCAGCAGCTTGGCTCTGCGAGGAGATACGCAGTATTTT; CDR3: CASSLALRGDTQYF; size: many; D: -; J: TRBJ2-3; V: TRBV5-6
DNA: TGCAGCGTTGAACGTGGGGTAGGTGGGTTCACAGATACGCAGTATTTT; CDR3: CSVERGVGGFTDTQYF; size: few; D: -; J: TRBJ2-3; V: TRBV29-1
DNA: TGTGCCAGCAGCTCATTACAGGGACATGAGCAGTTCTTC; CDR3: CASSSLQGHEQFF; size: many; D: -; J: TRBJ2-1; V: TRBV7-8
DNA: TGTGCCAGCAGCTTAGAACGGTTTGAAGCTTTCTTT; CDR3: CASSLERFEAFF; size: few; D: -; J: TRBJ1-1; V: TRBV7-2
DNA: TGTGCCAGCAGCCGACAGGCTGGAAAACTGTTTTTT; CDR3: CASSRQAGKLFF; size: many; D: -; J: TRBJ1-4; V: TRBV6-5
DNA: TGCGCCAGCAGCTTAAATGTGGGGGAGACCCAGTACTTC; CDR3: CASSLNVGETQYF; size: -; D: -; J: TRBJ2-5; V: TRBV5-1
DNA: TGTGCCAGCAGCCCCCACCCGGACATCCCCAATTCACCCCTCCACTTT; CDR3: CASSPHPDIPNSPLHF; size: -; D: -; J: TRBJ1-6; V: TRBV4-2
DNA: TGCGCCAGCCGCCTGGGACAGACTAACACTGAAGCTTTCTTT; CDR3: CASRLGQTNTEAFF; size: -; D: TRBD1; J: TRBJ1-1; V: TRBV5-1
DNA: TGTGCCAGCAGTTTATCATGGGAGTATAGCAATCAGCCCCAGCATTTT; CDR3: CASSLSWEYSNQPQHF; size: few; D: -; J: TRBJ1-5; V: TRBV27
DNA: TGTGCCAGCAGTCCCTCGTGGGATACGCAGTATTTT; CDR3: CASSPSWDTQYF; size: -; D: -; J: TRBJ2-3; V: TRBV6-5
DNA: TGTGCCAGCAGCCTAGAGTACCGGCGGCCTGAAGCTTTCTTT; CDR3: CASSLEYRRPEAFF; size: -; D: -; J: TRBJ1-1; V: TRBV7-2
DNA: TGTGCCAGCTCACCATCCGTTGGTCACGGGAACACTGAAGCTTTCTTT; CDR3: CASSPSVGHGNTEAFF; size: few; D: -; J: TRBJ1-1; V: TRBV18
DNA: TGCGCCAGCAGCTTGGGCTATGGGGCCTACAATGAGCAGTTCTTC; CDR3: CASSLGYGAYNEQFF; size: few; D: -; J: TRBJ2-1; V: TRBV5-1
DNA: TGCGCCAGCAGCTTGCGGGGGGACGGTCAGCCCCAGCATTTT; CDR3: CASSLRGDGQPQHF; size: -; D: -; J: TRBJ1-5; V: TRBV5-1
DNA: TGTGCCAGCAGCCCTCCGGTTGGACAGGGTCCCTCTGGGGCCAACGTCCTGACTTTC; CDR3: CASSPPVGQGPSGANVLTF; size: -; D: TRBD1; J: TRBJ2-6; V: TRBV4-2
DNA: TGCAGCGTTGCGATGATCCCCGGATCTAGCTCCTACAATGAGCAGTTCTTC; CDR3: CSVAMIPGSSSYNEQFF; size: many; D: -; J: TRBJ2-1; V: TRBV29-1
DNA: TGCAGTGCCAGCCTCAACGGCTACACCTTC; CDR3: CSASLNGYTF; size: -; D: -; J: TRBJ1-2; V: TRBV20-1
DNA: TGTGCCAGCGGCACAGGACCTAACTATGGCTACACCTTC; CDR3: CASGTGPNYGYTF; size: few; D: -; J: TRBJ1-2; V: TRBV2
DNA: TGCGCCAGCAGTGAGCAGGGGCGCGAAGACTACGAGCAGTACTTC; CDR3: CASSEQGREDYEQYF; size: -; D: -; J: TRBJ2-7; V: TRBV10-1
DNA: TGCGCCAGCAGCTTGGTAGGGACAGGGGGAAAAGAGACCCAGTACTTC; CDR3: CASSLVGTGGKETQYF; size: -; D: TRBD1; J: TRBJ2-5; V: TRBV5-1
DNA: TGCAGTGCTAAGGAAGTGCGGGACAGCAATCAGCCCCAGCATTTT; CDR3: CSAKEVRDSNQPQHF; size: -; D: -; J: TRBJ1-5; V: TRBV20-1
DNA: TGTGCCACCAGGGGCAGCCAGCTCACCGGGGAGCTGTTTTTT; CDR3: CATRGSQLTGELFF; size: -; D: -; J: TRBJ2-2; V: TRBV24-1
DNA: TGCAGTGCTTTGCTCCGGGGTGGCGAAGCTTTCTTT; CDR3: CSALLRGGEAFF; size: -; D: -; J: TRBJ1-1; V: TRBV20-1
DNA: TGTGCCAGCAGGGGCTTGGACAGGGACTATGGCTACACCTTC; CDR3: CASRGLDRDYGYTF; size: few; D: TRBD1; J: TRBJ1-2; V: TRBV6-1
DNA: TGTGCCAGCAGTTTTATCGCAGGGGGTAGGGACGAGCAGTACTTC; CDR3: CASSFIAGGRDEQYF; size: -; D: TRBD1; J: TRBJ2-7; V: TRBV12-3/TRBV12-4
DNA: TGCAGTGCTAGATTGACGACGGGGGCGGGTGATACGCAGTATTTT; CDR3: CSARLTTGAGDTQYF; size: -; D: -; J: TRBJ2-3; V: TRBV20-1